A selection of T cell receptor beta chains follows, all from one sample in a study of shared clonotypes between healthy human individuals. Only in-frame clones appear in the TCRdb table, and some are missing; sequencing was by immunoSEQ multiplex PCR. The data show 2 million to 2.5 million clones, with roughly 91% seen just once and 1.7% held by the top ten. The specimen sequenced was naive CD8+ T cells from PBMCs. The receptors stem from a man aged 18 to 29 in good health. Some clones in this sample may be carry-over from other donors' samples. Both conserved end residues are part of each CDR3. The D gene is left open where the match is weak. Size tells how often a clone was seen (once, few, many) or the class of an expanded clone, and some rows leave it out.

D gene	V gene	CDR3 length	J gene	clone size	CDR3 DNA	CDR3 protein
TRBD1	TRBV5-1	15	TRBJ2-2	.	TGCGCCAGCAGCTTCGACAGGGGGCGAACCGGGGAGCTGTTTTTT	CASSFDRGRTGELFF
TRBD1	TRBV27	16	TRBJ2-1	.	TGTGCCAGCAGTTTATGGGGACAGGGGAGACACAATGAGCAGTTCTTC	CASSLWGQGRHNEQFF
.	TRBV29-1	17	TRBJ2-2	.	TGCAGCGTTGAATTGAGACTATCACGCCCGGATGCCGGGGAGCTGTTTTTT	CSVELRLSRPDAGELFF
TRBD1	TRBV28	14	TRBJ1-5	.	TGTGCCGGCAGTTTGGGACAGGGCTATCAGCCCCAGCATTTT	CAGSLGQGYQPQHF
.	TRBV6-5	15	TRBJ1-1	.	TGTGCCAGCAGTTACAGGGGAAGAGCGAACACTGAAGCTTTCTTT	CASSYRGRANTEAFF
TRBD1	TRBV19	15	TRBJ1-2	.	TGTGCCAGCCAAGGGACAGAGGACACGATCTATGGCTACACCTTC	CASQGTEDTIYGYTF
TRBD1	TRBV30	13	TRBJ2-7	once	TGTGCCTGGATTGACAGGGGATACTACGAGCAGTACTTC	CAWIDRGYYEQYF
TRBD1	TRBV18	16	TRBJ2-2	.	TGTGCCAGCTCAAGCCGGGACAGGGGATACACCGGGGAGCTGTTTTTT	CASSSRDRGYTGELFF
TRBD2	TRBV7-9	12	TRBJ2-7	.	TGTGCCAGCAGCTGGGAGGGCGGGGAGCAGTACTTC	CASSWEGGEQYF
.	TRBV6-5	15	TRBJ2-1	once	TGTGCCAGCAGTCAATCTTGGGGGCGGCGAGATGAGCAGTTCTTC	CASSQSWGRRDEQFF
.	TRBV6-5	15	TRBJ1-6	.	TGTGCCAGCAGTTACAACAGGTTCTATAATTCACCCCTCCACTTT	CASSYNRFYNSPLHF
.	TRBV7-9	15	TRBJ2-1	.	TGTGCCAGCAGCCGTGGGTATGGAACCTACAATGAGCAGTTCTTC	CASSRGYGTYNEQFF
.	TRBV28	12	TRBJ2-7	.	TGTGCCAGCAGTCCGACTGACTACGAGCAGTACTTC	CASSPTDYEQYF
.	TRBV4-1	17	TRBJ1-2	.	TGCGCCAGCAGCCAAGTGTCAGGGACCCTAGCTAACTATGGCTACACCTTC	CASSQVSGTLANYGYTF
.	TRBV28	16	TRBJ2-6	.	TGTGCCAGCAGTTCCCACATATCGCCCGGGGCCAACGTCCTGACTTTC	CASSSHISPGANVLTF
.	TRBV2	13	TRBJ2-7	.	TGTGCCTTTTTTGGGGGCTCTACTCGCGAGCAGTACTTC	CAFFGGSTREQYF
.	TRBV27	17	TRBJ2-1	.	TGTGCCAGCAGTCTCCGAAGTGGAGGGGTCGTACACAATGAGCAGTTCTTC	CASSLRSGGVVHNEQFF
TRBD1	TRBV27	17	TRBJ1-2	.	TGTGCCAGCAGTTTATCGGTCCCTCATGGACAGGGCTATGGCTACACCTTC	CASSLSVPHGQGYGYTF
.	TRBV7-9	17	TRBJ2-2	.	TGTGCCAGCAGCTTTTCGGTGGCCGGACCGAACACCGGGGAGCTGTTTTTT	CASSFSVAGPNTGELFF
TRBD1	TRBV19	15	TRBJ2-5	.	TGTGCCAGTAGTCGGGGACAGGATCGCCGGTGGGCCCAGTACTTC	CASSRGQDRRWAQYF
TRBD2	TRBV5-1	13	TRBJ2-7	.	TGCGCCAGCAGTCTAGCGGGGAGTTACGAGCAGTACTTC	CASSLAGSYEQYF
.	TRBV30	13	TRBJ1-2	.	TGTGCCTGGACCCCCATGGACGGGTATGGCTACACCTTC	CAWTPMDGYGYTF
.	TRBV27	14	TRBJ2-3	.	TGTGCCAGCAGAAGGGGAGGCAGCACAGATACGCAGTATTTT	CASRRGGSTDTQYF
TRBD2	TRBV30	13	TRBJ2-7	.	TGTGCCTGGAGAATTAGCGGGAGCTACGAGCAGTACTTC	CAWRISGSYEQYF
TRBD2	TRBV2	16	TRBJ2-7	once	TGTGCCAGCAGTGGAACCGGGACTACGGACGACTACGAGCAGTACTTC	CASSGTGTTDDYEQYF
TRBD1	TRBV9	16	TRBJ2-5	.	TGTGCCAGCAGCCCGGGACAGGCTTTGTACCAAGAGACCCAGTACTTC	CASSPGQALYQETQYF
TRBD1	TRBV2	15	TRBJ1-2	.	TGTGCCAGCACCGTGGCGGACAGGGGGCAACGGGGCTACACCTTC	CASTVADRGQRGYTF
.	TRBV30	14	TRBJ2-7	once	TGTGCCTGGAGTGTCTTCGTCGAGATCGACGAGCAGTACTTC	CAWSVFVEIDEQYF
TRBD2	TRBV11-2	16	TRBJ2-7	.	TGTGCCAGCAGCTCGGACTCGGGGTGGGAGGGTCCCGAGCAGTACTTC	CASSSDSGWEGPEQYF
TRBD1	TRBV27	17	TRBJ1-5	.	TGTGCCAGCAGTTTACTTTTCGGGACAGGGGATATCGGGCCCCAGCATTTT	CASSLLFGTGDIGPQHF
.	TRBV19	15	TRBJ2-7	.	TGTGCCAGTAGTCTCCGCTGGGGCCGCGGGGACGAGCAGTACTTC	CASSLRWGRGDEQYF
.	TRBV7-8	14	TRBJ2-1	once	TGTGCCAGCAGCTTAGGCTCATCCTACAATGAGCAGTTCTTC	CASSLGSSYNEQFF
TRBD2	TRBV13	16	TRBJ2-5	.	TGTGCCAGCAGCCCTCGACTAGCGGGTCACCAAGAGACCCAGTACTTC	CASSPRLAGHQETQYF
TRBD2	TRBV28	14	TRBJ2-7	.	TGTGCCAGCAGCCTGGGGGGGGAAGCCTACGAGCAGTACTTC	CASSLGGEAYEQYF
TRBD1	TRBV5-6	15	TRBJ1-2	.	TGTGCCAGCAGCCCCACCCTACAGGGGGAGGCTGGCTACACCTTC	CASSPTLQGEAGYTF
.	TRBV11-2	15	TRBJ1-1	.	TGTGCCAGCAACCCAGGAGGGGCGGGGAACACTGAAGCTTTCTTT	CASNPGGAGNTEAFF
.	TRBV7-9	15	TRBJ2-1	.	TGTGCCAGCAGCTCTCGGGGGACAAGGTACAATGAGCAGTTCTTC	CASSSRGTRYNEQFF
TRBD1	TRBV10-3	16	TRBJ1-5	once	TGTGCCATCAGTGGGAGCCAGGGAGGGGGCTATCAGCCCCAGCATTTT	CAISGSQGGGYQPQHF
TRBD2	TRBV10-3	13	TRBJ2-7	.	TGTGCCACCTTAGCGGGAGGCCTCTACGAGCAGTACTTC	CATLAGGLYEQYF
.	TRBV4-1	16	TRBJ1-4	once	TGCGCCAGCAGCCAAGATCGGGGCAGGGGAAATGAAAAACTGTTTTTT	CASSQDRGRGNEKLFF